The sequence of this T cell receptor beta chain was determined in a study of T cell changes during pregnancy in multiple sclerosis. TCRdb keeps only in-frame clones here, not all; method: immunoSEQ multiplex PCR. The repertoire includes 95,000 to 110,000 clones, under 95% of them detected once, and 0.65% to 0.9% sits in the top ten. Germline loops: CDR1 MDHEN, CDR2 SYDVKM. Trimming removed 7 bases from V and 1 base from J; junction bases left unmatched: 9. The CDR3 is made up of 16 amino acids. The chain employs TRBV28 and TRBJ1-1, with 10 bases matching TRBD1. Sequencing was performed on peripheral blood, taken in the third trimester of pregnancy. This receptor was identified in a female donor in good health, enrolled as a control in a pregnancy study. The CDR3 DNA reads TGTGCCAGCACCCCGGACAGGGGGATGGGGAACACTGAAGCTTTCTTT. Protein: CASTPDRGMGNTEAFF.